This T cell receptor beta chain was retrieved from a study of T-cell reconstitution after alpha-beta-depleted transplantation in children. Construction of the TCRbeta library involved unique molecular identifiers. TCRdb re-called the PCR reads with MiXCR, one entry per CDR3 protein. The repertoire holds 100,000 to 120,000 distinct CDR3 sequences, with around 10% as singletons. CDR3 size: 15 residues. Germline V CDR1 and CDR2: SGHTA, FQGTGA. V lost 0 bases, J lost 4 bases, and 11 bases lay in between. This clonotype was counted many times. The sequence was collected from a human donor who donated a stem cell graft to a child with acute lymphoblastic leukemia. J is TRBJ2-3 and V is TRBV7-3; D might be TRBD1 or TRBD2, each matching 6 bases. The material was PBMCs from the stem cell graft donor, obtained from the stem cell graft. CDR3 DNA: TGTGCCAGCAGCTTAACCGGGGGCGCACCAGATACGCAGTATTTT. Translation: CASSLTGGAPDTQYF.